This TCR beta chain was profiled in a study of shared clonotypes between healthy human individuals. Study as a whole: Donors had three CD4 naive, three CD4 memory, two CD8 naive and one CD8 memory plate apiece.

Only one count was recorded for this clone. Profiling relied on immunoSEQ multiplex PCR, and the TCRdb table lists in-frame clones only, not all of them. The top ten hold roughly a tenth of the sample, which has around 350,000 clones, 73% seen once. The receptor was derived from a man aged 25-45 years in good health. Sequencing was performed on memory CD4+ T cells sorted from blood. The subset: CD45RA-negative fraction.

The chain's CDR3 is CASSLSYRTAYNEQFF. Written as DNA, the CDR3 is TGTGCCAGTAGCCTATCCTACCGGACAGCTTACAATGAGCAGTTCTTC. V is TRBV19 and J is TRBJ2-1; D is possibly TRBD1 (6 bases). The germline V and J ends were trimmed by 6 bases and 4 bases, with 19 bases remaining between them. The CDR3 covers 16 residues. The germline V gene encodes CDR1 LNHDA and CDR2 SQIVND (reference sequence).